This T cell receptor (beta chain) was obtained from a study of blood T cell repertoires in COVID-19. Unmatched junction bases numbered 4, after V lost 3 bases and J lost 2 bases. From germline, CDR1 is SGHRS and CDR2 YFSETQ. CDR3 length: 15 amino acids. TCRdb's copy holds only in-frame clones and misses some; the assay was immunoSEQ multiplex PCR. Of a few hundred thousand clones detected, around 90% appear once; the ten largest clones hold approximately 3%. This rearrangement joins TRBV5-1 to TRBJ2-2, with TRBD2 matching 7 bases. The material sequenced was peripheral blood. The receptor was isolated from a woman aged 25 to 39 with COVID-19, enrolled during active disease. CDR3 sequence: CASSSPGGNTGELFF. The DNA of the CDR3 is TGCGCCAGCAGCTCTCCGGGGGGAAACACCGGGGAGCTGTTTTTT.